This T cell receptor (beta chain) is from a study of cytomegalovirus exposure and HLA in healthy donors. Turning to this clone: No antigen is known for it.

The PCR ran on 60 Vbeta and 13 Jbeta primers. Repertoires were generated with immunoSEQ multiplex PCR, while TCRdb's copy carries only in-frame clones and drops some. The sample has about 140,000 clones, 55% to 80% seen once. Study results and limitations: The likely explanation for a cluster of highly shared sequence variants was sequencing artifact. Most TCR beta V segments were productive about 87% or about 30% of the time in an earlier analysis. CMV antigen specificity of three CMV-associated chains was confirmed in vitro. Differences between HLA loci emerged in a later analysis of TCR association rates, with DRB1 most and HLA-C fewest.

CDR3 length: 17 residues. The ends were cut back, 3 bases at V and 0 bases at J, with 17 bases in the middle. Germline assignment: CDR1 LGHNA and CDR2 YSLEER. The gene calls are TRBV4-3 and TRBJ1-2; tentatively, D is TRBD1 (6 bases). Sequencing was performed on PBMCs. The TCR comes from a woman in her 40s in good health and CMV-seronegative. The CDR3: CASSQVALGGSNYGYTF. DNA for the CDR3: TGCGCCAGCAGCCAGGTGGCTTTAGGGGGATCTAACTATGGCTACACCTTC.